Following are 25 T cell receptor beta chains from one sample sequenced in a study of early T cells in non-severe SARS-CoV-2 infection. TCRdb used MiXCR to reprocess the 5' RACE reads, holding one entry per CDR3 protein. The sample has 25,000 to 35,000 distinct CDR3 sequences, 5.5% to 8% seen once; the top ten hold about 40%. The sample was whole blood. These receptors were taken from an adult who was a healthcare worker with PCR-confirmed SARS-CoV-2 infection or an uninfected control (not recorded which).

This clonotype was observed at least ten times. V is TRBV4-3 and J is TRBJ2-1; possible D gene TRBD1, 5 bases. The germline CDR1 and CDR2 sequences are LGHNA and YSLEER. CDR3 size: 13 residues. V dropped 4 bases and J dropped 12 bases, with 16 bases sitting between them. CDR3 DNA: TGCGCCAGCAGCCCCACACTGGGGCCGGTGCAGTTCTTC. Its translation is CASSPTLGPVQFF.

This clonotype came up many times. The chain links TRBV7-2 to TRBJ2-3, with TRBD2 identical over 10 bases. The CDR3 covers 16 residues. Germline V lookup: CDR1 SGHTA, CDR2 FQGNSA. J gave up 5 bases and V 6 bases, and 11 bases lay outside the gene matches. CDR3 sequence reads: CASRLSGGAGGDTQYF. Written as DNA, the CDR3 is TGTGCCAGCAGACTCAGCGGGGGGGCCGGAGGAGATACGCAGTATTTT. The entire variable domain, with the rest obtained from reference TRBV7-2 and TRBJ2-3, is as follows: GAGVSQSPSNKVTEKGKDVELRCDPISGHTALYWYRQSLGQGLEFLIYFQGNSAPDKSGLPSDRFSAERTGGSVSTLTIQRTQQEDSAVYLCASRLSGGAGGDTQYFGPGTRLTVL.

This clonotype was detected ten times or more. CDR3 bases: TGTGCCAGCTCGCACAGGGAGAACACTGAAGCTTTCTTT. Amino acids: CASSHRENTEAFF. V and J are TRBV18 and TRBJ1-1, with a tentative D call TRBD1 (6 bases). V was trimmed by 6 bases and J by 1 base, leaving 9 bases between them. The CDR3 extends over 13 amino acids. Germline assignment: CDR1 KGHSH and CDR2 LQKENI.

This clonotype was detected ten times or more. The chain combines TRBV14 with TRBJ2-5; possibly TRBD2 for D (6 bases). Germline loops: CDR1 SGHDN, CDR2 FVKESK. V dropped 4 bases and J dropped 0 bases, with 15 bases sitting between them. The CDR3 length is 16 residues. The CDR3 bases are TGTGCCAGCAGCCCTGCGGGACCGCTATACCAAGAGACCCAGTACTTC. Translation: CASSPAGPLYQETQYF.

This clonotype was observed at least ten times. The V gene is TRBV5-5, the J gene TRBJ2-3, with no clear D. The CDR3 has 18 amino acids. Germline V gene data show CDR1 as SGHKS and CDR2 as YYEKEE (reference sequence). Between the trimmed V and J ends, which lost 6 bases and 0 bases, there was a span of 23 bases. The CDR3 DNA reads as TGTGCCAGCACCCTATTAGGCCGTACAGACTCTAGCACAGATACGCAGTATTTT. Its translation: CASTLLGRTDSSTDTQYF.

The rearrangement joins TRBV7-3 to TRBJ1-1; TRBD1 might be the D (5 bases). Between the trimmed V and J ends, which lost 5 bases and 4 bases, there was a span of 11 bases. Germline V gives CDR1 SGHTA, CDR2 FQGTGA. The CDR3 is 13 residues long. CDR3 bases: TGTGCCAGCAGCCCCTACGGGGGCACTGAAGCTTTCTTT. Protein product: CASSPYGGTEAFF.

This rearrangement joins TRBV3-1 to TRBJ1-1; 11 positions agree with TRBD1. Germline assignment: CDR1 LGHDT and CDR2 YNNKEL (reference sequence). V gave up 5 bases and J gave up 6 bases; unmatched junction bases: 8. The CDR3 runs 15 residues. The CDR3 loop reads CASSRPDRGPPEAFF. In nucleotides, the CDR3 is TGTGCCAGCAGCAGACCGGACAGGGGGCCTCCTGAAGCTTTCTTT.

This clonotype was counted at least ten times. CDR3 sequence: CASSLKGGARAKNIQYF. DNA for the CDR3: TGTGCCAGCAGCCTAAAGGGCGGGGCCAGGGCCAAAAACATTCAGTACTTC. The V and J genes are TRBV7-8 and TRBJ2-4; TRBD2 is a possible D gene (6 bases). Per germline, CDR1 SGHVS and CDR2 FQNEAQ. V was cut by 5 bases and J by 1 base, with 18 bases left in between. CDR3 length: 17 residues.

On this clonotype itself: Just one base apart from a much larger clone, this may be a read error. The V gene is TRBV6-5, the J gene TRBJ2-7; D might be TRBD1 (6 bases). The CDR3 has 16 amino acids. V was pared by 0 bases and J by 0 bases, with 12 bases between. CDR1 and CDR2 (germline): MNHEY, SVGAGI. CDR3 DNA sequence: TGTGCCAGCAGTTACTCGTGCAGGGGCAACTCCTACGAGCAGTACTTC. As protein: CASSYSCRGNSYEQYF.

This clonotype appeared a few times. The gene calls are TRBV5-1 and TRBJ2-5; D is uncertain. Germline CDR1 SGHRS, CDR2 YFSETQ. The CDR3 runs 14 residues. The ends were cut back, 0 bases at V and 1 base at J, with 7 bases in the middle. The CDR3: CASSLVGSQETQYF. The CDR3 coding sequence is TGCGCCAGCAGCTTGGTTGGTAGCCAAGAGACCCAGTACTTC.

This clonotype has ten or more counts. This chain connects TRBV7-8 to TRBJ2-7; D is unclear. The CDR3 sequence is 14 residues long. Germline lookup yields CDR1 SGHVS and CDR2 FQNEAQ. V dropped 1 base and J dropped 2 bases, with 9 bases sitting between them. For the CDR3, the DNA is TGTGCCAGCAGCTTAGACGTCGGTCCCTACGAGCAGTACTTC. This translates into CASSLDVGPYEQYF.

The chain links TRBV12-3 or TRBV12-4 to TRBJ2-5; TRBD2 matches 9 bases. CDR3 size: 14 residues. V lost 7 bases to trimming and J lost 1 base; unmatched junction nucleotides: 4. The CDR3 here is CASTLTSGQETQYF. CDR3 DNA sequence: TGTGCCAGCACATTGACTAGCGGCCAAGAGACCCAGTACTTC.

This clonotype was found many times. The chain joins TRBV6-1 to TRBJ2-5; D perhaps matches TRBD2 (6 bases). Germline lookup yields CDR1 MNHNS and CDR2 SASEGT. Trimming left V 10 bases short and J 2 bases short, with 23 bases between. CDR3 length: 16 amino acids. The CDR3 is CATRTRASEGQETQYF. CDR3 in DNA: TGTGCCACTAGGACGAGGGCTAGCGAGGGACAAGAGACCCAGTACTTC.

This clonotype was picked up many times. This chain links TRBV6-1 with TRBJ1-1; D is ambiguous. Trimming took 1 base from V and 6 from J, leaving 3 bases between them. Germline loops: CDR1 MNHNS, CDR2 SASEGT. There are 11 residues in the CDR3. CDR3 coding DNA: TGTGCCAGCAGTGAAGGGTCTGAAGCTTTCTTT. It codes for CASSEGSEAFF.

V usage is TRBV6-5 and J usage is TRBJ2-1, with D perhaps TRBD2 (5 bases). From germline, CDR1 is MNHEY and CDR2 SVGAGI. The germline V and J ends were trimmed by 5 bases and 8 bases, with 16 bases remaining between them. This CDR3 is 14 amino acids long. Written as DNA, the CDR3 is TGTGCCAGCAGTCGGGGAGAACCCGTCGATGAGCAGTTCTTC. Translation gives CASSRGEPVDEQFF.

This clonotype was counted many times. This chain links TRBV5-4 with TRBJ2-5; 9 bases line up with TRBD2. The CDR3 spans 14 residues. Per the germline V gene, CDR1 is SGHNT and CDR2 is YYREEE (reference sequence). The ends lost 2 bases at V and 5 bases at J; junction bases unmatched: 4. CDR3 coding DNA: TGTGCCAGCAGCTTTAGCGGGAGAGGCGAGACCCAGTACTTC. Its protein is CASSFSGRGETQYF. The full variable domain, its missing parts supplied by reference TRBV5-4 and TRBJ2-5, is ETGVTQSPTHLIKTRGQQVTLRCSSQSGHNTVSWYQQALGQGPQFIFQYYREEENGRGNFPPRFSGLQFPNYSSELNVNALELDDSALYLCASSFSGRGETQYFGPGTRLLVL.

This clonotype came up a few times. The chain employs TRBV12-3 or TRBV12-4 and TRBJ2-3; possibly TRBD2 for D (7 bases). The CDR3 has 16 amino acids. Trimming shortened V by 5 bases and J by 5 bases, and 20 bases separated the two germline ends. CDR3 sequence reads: CASSAGASIRLDTQYF. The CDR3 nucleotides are TGTGCCAGCAGTGCGGGGGCCTCCATCCGCTTAGATACGCAGTATTTT.

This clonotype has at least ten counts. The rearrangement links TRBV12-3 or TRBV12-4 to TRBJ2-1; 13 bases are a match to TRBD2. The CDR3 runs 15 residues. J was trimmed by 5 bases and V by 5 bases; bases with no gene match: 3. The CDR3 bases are TGTGCCAGCAGTGTCGGGACTAGCGGGAACAATGAGCAGTTCTTC. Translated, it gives CASSVGTSGNNEQFF.

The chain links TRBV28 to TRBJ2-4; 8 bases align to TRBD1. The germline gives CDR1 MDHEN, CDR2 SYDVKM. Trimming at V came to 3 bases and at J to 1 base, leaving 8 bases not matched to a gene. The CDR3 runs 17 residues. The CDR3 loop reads CASSLYDRGLAKNIQYF. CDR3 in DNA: TGTGCCAGCAGTTTGTACGACAGGGGCTTGGCCAAAAACATTCAGTACTTC.

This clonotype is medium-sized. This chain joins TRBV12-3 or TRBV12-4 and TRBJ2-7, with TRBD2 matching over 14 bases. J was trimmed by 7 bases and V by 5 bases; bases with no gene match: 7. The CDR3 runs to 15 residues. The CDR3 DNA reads TGTGCCAGCAGTGGACTAGCGGGAGGTATTGGGGAGCAGTACTTC. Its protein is CASSGLAGGIGEQYF.

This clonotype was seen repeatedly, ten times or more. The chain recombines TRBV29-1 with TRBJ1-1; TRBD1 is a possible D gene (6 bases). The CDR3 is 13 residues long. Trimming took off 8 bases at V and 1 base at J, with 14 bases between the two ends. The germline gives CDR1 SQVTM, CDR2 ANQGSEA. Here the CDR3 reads CSTLQGRNTEAFF. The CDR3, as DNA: TGCAGCACCTTACAGGGAAGGAACACTGAAGCTTTCTTT.

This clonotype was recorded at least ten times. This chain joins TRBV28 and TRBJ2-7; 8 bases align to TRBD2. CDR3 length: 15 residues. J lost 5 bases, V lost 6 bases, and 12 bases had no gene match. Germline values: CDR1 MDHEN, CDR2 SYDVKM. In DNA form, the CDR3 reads TGTGCCAGCAGACTTGCGGGGGGCGTCTGGGACGAGCAGTACTTC. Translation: CASRLAGGVWDEQYF.

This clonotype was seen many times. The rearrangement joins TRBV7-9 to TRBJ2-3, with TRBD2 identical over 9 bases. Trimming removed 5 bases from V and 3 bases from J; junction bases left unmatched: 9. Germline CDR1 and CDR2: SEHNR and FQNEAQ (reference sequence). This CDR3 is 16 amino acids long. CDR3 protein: CASSPTWRGGTDTQYF. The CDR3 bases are TGTGCCAGCAGCCCCACTTGGCGGGGGGGGACAGATACGCAGTATTTT.

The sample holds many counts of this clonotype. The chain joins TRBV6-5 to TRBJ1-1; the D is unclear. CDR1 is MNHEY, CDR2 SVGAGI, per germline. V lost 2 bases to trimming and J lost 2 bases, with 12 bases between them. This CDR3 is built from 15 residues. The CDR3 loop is CASSYRGKANTEAFF. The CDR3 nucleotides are TGTGCCAGCAGTTACAGAGGAAAGGCCAACACTGAAGCTTTCTTT.

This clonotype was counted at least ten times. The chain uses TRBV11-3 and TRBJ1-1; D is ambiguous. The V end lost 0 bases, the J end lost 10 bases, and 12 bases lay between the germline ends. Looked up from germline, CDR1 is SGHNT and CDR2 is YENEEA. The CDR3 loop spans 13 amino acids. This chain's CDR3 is CASSLDLRGVAFF. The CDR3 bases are TGTGCCAGCAGCTTAGATTTGCGGGGTGTAGCTTTCTTT.